The T cell receptor beta chain described here comes from a study of early T cells in non-severe SARS-CoV-2 infection. For the study at large: Whole-blood bulk RNA, unsorted, was sequenced, and chains were unpaired. Broader study findings: Lookups in VDJdb leaned toward anti-spike CD8 responses and missed private and CD4 specificities.

Unique molecular identifier tags were affixed to discrete cDNA molecules. Each CDR3 protein gets one entry after TCRdb re-called the 5' RACE reads with MiXCR. Here the sample spans under 85,000 distinct CDR3 sequences, 13% to 15% being singletons. Concerning this clonotype: Antigen specificity is unknown.

Germline-derived CDR1 and CDR2 are SQVTM and ANQGSEA. Trimming removed 6 bases from V and 6 bases from J, with 12 bases in between. The CDR3 runs 11 residues. The sample consisted of whole blood. V is TRBV29-1 and J is TRBJ2-7, with D unresolved. The sequence came from an adult who was a healthcare worker with PCR-confirmed SARS-CoV-2 infection or an uninfected control (not recorded which). In DNA form, the CDR3 reads TGCAGCGTGAAAGACTCTTTCGAGCAGTACTTC. Translating gives CSVKDSFEQYF.